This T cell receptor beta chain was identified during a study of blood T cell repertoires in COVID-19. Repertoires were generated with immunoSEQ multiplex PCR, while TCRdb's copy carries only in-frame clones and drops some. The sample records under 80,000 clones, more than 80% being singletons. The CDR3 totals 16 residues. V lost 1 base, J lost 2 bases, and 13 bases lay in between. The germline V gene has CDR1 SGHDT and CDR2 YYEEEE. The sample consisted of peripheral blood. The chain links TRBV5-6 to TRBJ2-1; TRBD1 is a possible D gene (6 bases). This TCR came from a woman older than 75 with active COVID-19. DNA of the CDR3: TGTGCCAGCAGCTTGCAAGGCAGGGGAACCTACAATGAGCAGTTCTTC. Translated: CASSLQGRGTYNEQFF.